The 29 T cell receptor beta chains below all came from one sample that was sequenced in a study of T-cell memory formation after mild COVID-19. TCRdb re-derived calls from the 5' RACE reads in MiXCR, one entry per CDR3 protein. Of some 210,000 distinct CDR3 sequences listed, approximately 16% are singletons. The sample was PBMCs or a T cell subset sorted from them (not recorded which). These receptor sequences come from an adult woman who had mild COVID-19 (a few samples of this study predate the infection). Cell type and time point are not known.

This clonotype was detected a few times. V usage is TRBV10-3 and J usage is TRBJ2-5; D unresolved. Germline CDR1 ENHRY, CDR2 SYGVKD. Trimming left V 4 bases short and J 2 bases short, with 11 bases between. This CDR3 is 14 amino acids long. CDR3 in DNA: TGTGCCATCAGTGGTTGGGCAGGTCAAGAGACCCAGTACTTC. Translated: CAISGWAGQETQYF.

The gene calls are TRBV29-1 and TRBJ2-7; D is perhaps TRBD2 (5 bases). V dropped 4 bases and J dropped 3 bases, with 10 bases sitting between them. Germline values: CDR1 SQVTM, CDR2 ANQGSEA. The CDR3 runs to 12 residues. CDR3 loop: CSVASAGYEQYF. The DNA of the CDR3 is TGCAGCGTTGCGTCGGCGGGCTACGAGCAGTACTTC.

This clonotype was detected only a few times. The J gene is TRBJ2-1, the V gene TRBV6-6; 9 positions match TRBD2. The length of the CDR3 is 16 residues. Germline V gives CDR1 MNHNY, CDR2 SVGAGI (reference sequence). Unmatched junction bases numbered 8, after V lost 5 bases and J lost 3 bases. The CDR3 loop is CASSDLRREGYNEQFF. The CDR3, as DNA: TGTGCCAGCAGTGACCTTCGGCGGGAGGGCTACAATGAGCAGTTCTTC.

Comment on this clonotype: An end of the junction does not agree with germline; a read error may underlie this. Here the CDR3 reads CASSLGGGINSPLHF. The CDR3 bases are TGTGCCAGCAGCTTAGGGGGCGGTATTAATTCACCCCTCCACTTT. The chain employs TRBV12-3 or TRBV12-4 and TRBJ1-6; 7 bases align to TRBD1. This CDR3 comprises 15 residues.

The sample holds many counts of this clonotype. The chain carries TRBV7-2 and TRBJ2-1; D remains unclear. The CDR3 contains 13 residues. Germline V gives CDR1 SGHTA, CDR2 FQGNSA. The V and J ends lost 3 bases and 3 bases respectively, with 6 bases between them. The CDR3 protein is CASSFAVYNEQFF. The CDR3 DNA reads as TGTGCCAGCAGCTTTGCAGTCTACAATGAGCAGTTCTTC.

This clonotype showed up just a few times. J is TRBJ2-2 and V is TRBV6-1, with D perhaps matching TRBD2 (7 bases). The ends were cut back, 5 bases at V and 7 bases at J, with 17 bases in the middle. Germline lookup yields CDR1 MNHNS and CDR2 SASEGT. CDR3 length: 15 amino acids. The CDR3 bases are TGTGCCAGCAGTTTCGAGGGGGGGCAGGTCGGGGAGCTGTTTTTT. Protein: CASSFEGGQVGELFF.

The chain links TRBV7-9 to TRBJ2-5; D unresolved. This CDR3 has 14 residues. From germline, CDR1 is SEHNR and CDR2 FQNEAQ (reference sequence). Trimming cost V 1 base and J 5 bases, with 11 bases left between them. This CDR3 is CASSLDARGETQYF. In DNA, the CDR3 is TGTGCCAGCAGCTTAGACGCCCGTGGGGAGACCCAGTACTTC. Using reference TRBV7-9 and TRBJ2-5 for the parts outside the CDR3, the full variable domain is DTGVSQNPRHKITKRGQNVTFRCDPISEHNRLYWYRQTLGQGPEFLTYFQNEAQLEKSRLLSDRFSAERPKGSFSTLEIQRTEQGDSAMYLCASSLDARGETQYFGPGTRLLVL.

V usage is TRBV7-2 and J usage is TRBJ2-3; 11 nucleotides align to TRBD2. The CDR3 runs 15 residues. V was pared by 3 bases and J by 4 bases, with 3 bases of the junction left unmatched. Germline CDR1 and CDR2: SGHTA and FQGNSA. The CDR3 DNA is TGTGCCAGCAGCTTCGCTAGCGGGAGGTCAGATACGCAGTATTTT. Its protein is CASSFASGRSDTQYF.

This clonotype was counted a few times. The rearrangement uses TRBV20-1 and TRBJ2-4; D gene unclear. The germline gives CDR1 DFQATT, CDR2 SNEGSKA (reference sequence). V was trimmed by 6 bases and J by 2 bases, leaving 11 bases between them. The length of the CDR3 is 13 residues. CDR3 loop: CSAREGPKNIQYF. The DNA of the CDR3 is TGCAGTGCCCGCGAAGGGCCCAAAAACATTCAGTACTTC.

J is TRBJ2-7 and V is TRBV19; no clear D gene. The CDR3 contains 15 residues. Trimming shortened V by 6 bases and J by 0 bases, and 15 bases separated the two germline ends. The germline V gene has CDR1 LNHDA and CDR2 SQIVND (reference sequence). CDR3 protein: CASSQVPRNSYEQYF. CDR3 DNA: TGTGCCAGTAGCCAGGTCCCGCGTAACTCCTACGAGCAGTACTTC.

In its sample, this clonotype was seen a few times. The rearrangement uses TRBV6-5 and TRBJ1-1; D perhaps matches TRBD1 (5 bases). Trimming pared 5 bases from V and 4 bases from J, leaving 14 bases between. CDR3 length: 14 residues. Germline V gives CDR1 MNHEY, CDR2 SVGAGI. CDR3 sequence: CASSPGPQGTEAFF. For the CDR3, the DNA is TGTGCCAGCAGTCCCGGGCCTCAGGGCACTGAAGCTTTCTTT.

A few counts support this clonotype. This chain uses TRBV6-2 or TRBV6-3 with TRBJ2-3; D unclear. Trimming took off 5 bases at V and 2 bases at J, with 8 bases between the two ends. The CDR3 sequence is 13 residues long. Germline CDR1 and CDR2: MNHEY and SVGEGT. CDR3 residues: CASSHSPTDTQYF. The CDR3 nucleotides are TGTGCCAGCAGTCACAGTCCCACAGATACGCAGTATTTT.

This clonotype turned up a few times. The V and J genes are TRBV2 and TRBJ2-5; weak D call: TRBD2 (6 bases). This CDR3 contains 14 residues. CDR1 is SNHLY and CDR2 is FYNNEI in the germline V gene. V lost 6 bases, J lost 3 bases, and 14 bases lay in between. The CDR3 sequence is CASSPGLYKETQYF. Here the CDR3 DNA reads TGTGCCAGCAGCCCGGGACTGTACAAAGAGACCCAGTACTTC.

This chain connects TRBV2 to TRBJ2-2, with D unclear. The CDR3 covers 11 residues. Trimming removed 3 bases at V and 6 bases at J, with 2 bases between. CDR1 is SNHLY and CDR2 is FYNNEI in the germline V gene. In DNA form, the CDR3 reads TGTGCCAGCAGTGAGGCCGGGGAGCTGTTTTTT. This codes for CASSEAGELFF.

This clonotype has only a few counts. The CDR3 loop reads CASSLEREPYNEQFF. Here the CDR3 DNA reads TGTGCCAGCAGCTTAGAAAGGGAACCCTACAATGAGCAGTTCTTC. The chain has TRBV7-9 and TRBJ2-1; D not certain. This CDR3 comprises 15 residues. Trimming pared 1 base from V and 2 bases from J, leaving 9 bases between. Germline CDR1 SEHNR, CDR2 FQNEAQ (reference sequence).

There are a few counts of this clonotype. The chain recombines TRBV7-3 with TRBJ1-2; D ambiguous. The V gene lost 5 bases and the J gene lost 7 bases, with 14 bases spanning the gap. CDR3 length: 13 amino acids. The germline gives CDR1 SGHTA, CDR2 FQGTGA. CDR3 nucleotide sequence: TGTGCCAGCAGCGCCCCTGATGGAGTTGGCTACACCTTC. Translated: CASSAPDGVGYTF.

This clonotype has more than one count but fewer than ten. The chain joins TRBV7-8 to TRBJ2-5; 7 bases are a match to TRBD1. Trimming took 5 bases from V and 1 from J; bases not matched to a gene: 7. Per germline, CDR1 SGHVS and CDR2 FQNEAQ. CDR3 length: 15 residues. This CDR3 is CASSRTGTAQETQYF. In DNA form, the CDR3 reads TGTGCCAGCAGCCGAACAGGGACAGCCCAAGAGACCCAGTACTTC.

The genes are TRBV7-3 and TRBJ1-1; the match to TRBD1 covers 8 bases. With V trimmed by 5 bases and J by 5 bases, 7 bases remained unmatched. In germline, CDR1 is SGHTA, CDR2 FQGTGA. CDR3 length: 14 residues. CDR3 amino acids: CASSAGTGGTEAFF. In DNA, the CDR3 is TGTGCCAGCAGCGCCGGGACAGGAGGAACTGAAGCTTTCTTT.

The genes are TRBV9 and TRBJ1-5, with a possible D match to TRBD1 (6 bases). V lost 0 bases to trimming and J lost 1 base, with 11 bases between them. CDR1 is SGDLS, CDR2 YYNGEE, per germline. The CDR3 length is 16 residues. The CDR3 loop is CASSVGSGTSNQPQHF. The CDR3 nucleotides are TGTGCCAGCAGCGTAGGGTCGGGGACAAGCAATCAGCCCCAGCATTTT.

For the CDR3, the DNA is TGTGCCAGCAGCTCTTTAGCGGGAGGGCCCGGGGAGCTGTTTTTT. Encoded protein: CASSSLAGGPGELFF. The chain joins TRBV5-4 to TRBJ2-2, with TRBD2 matching over 11 bases. CDR3 length equals 15 residues. With 3 bases clipped from V and 6 bases from J, the junction kept 4 bases outside the gene matches. CDR1 SGHNT and CDR2 YYREEE come from the germline V gene (reference sequence). Supplemented by reference TRBV5-4 and TRBJ2-2, the full variable domain reads ETGVTQSPTHLIKTRGQQVTLRCSSQSGHNTVSWYQQALGQGPQFIFQYYREEENGRGNFPPRFSGLQFPNYSSELNVNALELDDSALYLCASSSLAGGPGELFFGEGSRLTVL.

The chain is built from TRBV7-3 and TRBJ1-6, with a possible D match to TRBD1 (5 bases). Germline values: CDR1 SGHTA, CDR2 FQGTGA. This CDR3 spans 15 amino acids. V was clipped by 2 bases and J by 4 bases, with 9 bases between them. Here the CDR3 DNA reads TGTGCCAGCAGCTTAGGGGGTACTTATAATTCACCCCTCCACTTT. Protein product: CASSLGGTYNSPLHF.

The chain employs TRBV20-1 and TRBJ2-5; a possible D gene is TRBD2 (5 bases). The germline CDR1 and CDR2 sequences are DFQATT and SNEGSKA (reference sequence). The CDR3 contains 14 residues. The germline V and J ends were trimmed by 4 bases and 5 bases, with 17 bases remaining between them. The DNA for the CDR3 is TGCAGTGCTAAGGAGAACGCTCGGGGTGAGACCCAGTACTTC. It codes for CSAKENARGETQYF.

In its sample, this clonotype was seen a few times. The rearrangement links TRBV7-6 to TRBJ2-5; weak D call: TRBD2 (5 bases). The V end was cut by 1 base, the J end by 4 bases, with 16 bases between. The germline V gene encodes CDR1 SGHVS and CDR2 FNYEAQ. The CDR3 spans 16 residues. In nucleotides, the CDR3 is TGTGCCAGCAGCTTAGTGTCTAGCAGACGGGGAGAGACCCAGTACTTC. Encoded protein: CASSLVSSRRGETQYF.

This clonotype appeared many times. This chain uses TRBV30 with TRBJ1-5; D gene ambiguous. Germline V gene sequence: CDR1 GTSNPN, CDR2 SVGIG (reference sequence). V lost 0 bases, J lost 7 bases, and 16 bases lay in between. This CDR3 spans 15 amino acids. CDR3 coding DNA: TGTGCCTGGAGTGTAAAACCGGCGTTTGCCCAGCCCCAGCATTTT. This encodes CAWSVKPAFAQPQHF.

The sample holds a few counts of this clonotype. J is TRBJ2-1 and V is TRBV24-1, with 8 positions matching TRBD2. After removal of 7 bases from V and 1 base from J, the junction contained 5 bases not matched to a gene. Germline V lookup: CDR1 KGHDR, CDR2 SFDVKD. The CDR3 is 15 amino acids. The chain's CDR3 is CATRDGGASYNEQFF. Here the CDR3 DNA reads TGTGCCACCAGAGACGGGGGGGCTTCCTACAATGAGCAGTTCTTC.

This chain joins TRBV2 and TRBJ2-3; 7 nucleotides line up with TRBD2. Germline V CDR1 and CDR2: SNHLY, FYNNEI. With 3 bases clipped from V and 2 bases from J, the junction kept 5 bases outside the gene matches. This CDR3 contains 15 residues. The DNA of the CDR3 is TGTGCCAGCAGTGACACTAGCGAGACCACAGATACGCAGTATTTT. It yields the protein CASSDTSETTDTQYF.

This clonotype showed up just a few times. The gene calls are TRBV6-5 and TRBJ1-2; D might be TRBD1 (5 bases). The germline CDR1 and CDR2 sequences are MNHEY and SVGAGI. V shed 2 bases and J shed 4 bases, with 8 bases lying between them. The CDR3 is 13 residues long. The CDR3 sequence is CASSYRGLYGYTF. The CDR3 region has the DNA TGTGCCAGCAGTTACAGGGGTCTCTATGGCTACACCTTC.

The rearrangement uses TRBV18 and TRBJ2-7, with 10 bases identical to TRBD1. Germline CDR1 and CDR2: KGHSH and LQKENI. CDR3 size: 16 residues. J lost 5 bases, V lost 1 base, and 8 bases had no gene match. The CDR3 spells CASSPLGQGDLHEQYF. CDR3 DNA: TGTGCCAGCTCACCACTCGGACAGGGGGATCTCCACGAGCAGTACTTC. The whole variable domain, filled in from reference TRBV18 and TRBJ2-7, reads NAGVMQNPRHLVRRRGQEARLRCSPMKGHSHVYWYRQLPEEGLKFMVYLQKENIIDESGMPKERFSAEFPKEGPSILRIQQVVRGDSAAYFCASSPLGQGDLHEQYFGPGTRLTVT.

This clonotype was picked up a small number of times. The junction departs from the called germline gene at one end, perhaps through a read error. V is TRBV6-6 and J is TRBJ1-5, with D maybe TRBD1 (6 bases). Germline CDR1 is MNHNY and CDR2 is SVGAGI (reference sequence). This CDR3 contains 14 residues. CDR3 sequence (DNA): TGTGCCAGCAGTAACTCAGGGGACAATCAGCCCCAGCATTTT. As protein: CASSNSGDNQPQHF.